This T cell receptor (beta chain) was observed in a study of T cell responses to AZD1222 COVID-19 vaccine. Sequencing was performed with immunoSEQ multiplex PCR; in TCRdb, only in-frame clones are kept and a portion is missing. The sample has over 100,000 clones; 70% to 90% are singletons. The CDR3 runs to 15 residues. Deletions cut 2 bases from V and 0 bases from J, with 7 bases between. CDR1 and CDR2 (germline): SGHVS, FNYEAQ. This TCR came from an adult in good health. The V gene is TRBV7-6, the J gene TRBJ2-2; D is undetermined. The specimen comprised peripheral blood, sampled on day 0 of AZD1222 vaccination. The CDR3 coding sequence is TGTGCCAGCAGCTTACTCCCCACGAACACCGGGGAGCTGTTTTTT. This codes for CASSLLPTNTGELFF.